The entry that follows covers one T cell receptor beta chain sequence. Its specificity is unknown. The entry originates in a study of OX40 agonist ivuxolimab in advanced cancers. General study results and limits: Low normalized T-cell clonal expansion was also seen in some nonresponders.

Some clones are missing from TCRdb's copy, which holds only in-frame ones; the method was immunoSEQ multiplex PCR. Among about 40,000 clones listed, roughly 85% were seen once. Prior autoimmune disease or systemic immunosuppression barred patients. The material was CD4+ or CD8+ T cells sorted from blood, obtained in a trial of the OX40 agonist ivuxolimab. This clonotype was sampled from an adult with an advanced solid tumor such as melanoma, head and neck, liver or kidney cancer.

CDR3: CASSPPREGLGTQYF. CDR3 sequence (DNA): TGTGCCAGCTCACCACCGAGGGAGGGCCTAGGTACGCAGTATTTT. The chain has TRBV18 and TRBJ2-3; 7 nucleotides match TRBD2. Trimming cost V 0 bases and J 8 bases; bases outside gene matches: 8. The CDR3 length is 15 residues. CDR1 and CDR2 (germline): KGHSH, LQKENI.